The T cell receptor beta chain described here comes from a study of blood T cell repertoires in COVID-19. Original processing methods: The assay estimated nucleated cells by amplifying reference gene primers. Data came from immunoSEQ multiplex PCR; TCRdb stores just in-frame clones and leaves some out. That table is the source of V, J and clone size, and D and trimming were worked out from the DNA. There are approximately 110,000 clones in the sample; over 80% occur only once, and 0.8% to 1% lies in the top ten. Sequenced material: peripheral blood. The sequence was collected from a woman in her 70s with acute or convalescent COVID-19.

CDR3 sequence (DNA): TGTGCCAGCAGCTTAGGCGCTAGCGATACGCAGTATTTT. Protein sequence: CASSLGASDTQYF. This chain links TRBV11-3 with TRBJ2-3; perhaps TRBD2 as D (5 bases). Germline CDR1 reads SGHNT; CDR2 reads YENEEA. The germline V and J ends were trimmed by 1 base and 6 bases, with 8 bases remaining between them. CDR3 length: 13 residues.